This T cell receptor (beta chain) was recorded in a study of a mutant IDH1 vaccine in newly diagnosed glioma. Study information: Patients got radiotherapy, temozolomide, or both beforehand, and most got both.

CDR1 is SNHLY and CDR2 is FYNNEI in the germline V gene. There are 14 residues in the CDR3. V was cut by 7 bases and J by 0 bases, with 9 bases left in between. Findings and caveats of the study: The occurrence of vaccine-induced immune responses was seen in over 85% of patients.

Remarks on this clone: Its antigen is as yet unknown.

The time point here: week 5, during vaccination. All doses held 300 ug of mutant IDH1 20-mer peptide, with topical imiquimod. The repertoire was sequenced with immunoSEQ multiplex PCR; TCRdb's copy has only in-frame clones and lacks some. The sample consists of more than 35,000 clones, 80% to 90% of them appearing once. This sequence joins TRBV2 and TRBJ2-2, with a weak D call TRBD2 (6 bases). The TCR comes from a man aged 40-55 years with glioma. This material consisted of PBMCs, taken from a glioma patient whose treatment included an IDH1 peptide vaccine. The DNA of the CDR3 is TGTGCCAGCACGGGGGAGGCGAACACCGGGGAGCTGTTTTTT. This gives the protein CASTGEANTGELFF.